This T cell receptor (beta chain) was captured by sequencing in a study of blood T cell repertoires in COVID-19 (dated by TCRdb to 2020 to 2021). For context, the study as a whole: Samples from collaborators originated in the United States, Italy and Spain and spanned both the acute and convalescent phases of COVID-19. Subjects who had been exposed to COVID-19, were actively infected with it, or had recovered from it provided the deeply sampled blood TCRbeta repertoires that made up the dataset. The material from the prospective study consisted of cDNA or gDNA derived from T cells, B-cell-depleted T cells, or PBMCs. Samples came from the ongoing ImmuneRACE study (first 160 participants) plus 1,254 subjects from 6 global collaborators. Where available, HLA class I and class II types were obtained from metadata supplied by the sample provider rather than from assay-based typing. The repertoires were released in a freely available public database meant as a resource for research on the immune response to SARS-CoV-2. The sample metadata nearly always contained a de-identified subject ID, COVID-19 status, age in years and sex.

Overall study results and their limits: How much clinical and demographic metadata was included differed by source and by participant, and the metadata was provided uncurated.

The immunoSEQ Assay, a bias-controlled multiplex PCR, was used to amplify TCRbeta CDR3 regions from genomic DNA. Processing in the source paper ran as follows. The number of nucleated cells in each sample was estimated from the amplification of reference gene primers within the assay. To quantify the absolute abundance of each unique TCRbeta CDR3 rearrangement, sequence reads were collapsed and filtered. For each sample, productive Simpson clonality was calculated by taking the square root of Simpson's diversity index across productive rearrangements. TCRdb stores this immuneACCESS table with in-frame sequences only. Part of the clones is absent; in the studies checked, under half of the shortfall reflects unresolved V genes, and no reason is known for the rest. D and trimming come from the DNA, and the V and J calls and clone size come from that table. The sample table shows 40,000 to 45,000 clones, and about 89% are seen once. Of the sample, around a fifth falls within the top ten clones.

Whole blood was collected in K2EDTA tubes by collaborating institutions according to the institutions' own protocols. For TCRbeta analysis, collaborators shipped samples in one of three forms: frozen whole blood, isolated PBMCs, or DNA extracted from either of those sample types. A word on this clone: Its specific antigen is unknown. Per-nucleotide qualities are absent, and no much larger clonotype sits a single base away.

The CDR3 has 14 amino acids, counting the end cysteine and phenylalanine. Only CDR3 DNA remains: 42 bases, in frame from the first base. Sequences SGHRS (CDR1) and YFSETQ (CDR2) are obtained from the germline V gene. Between the V and J ends, shortened by 1 base and 9 bases respectively, the junction contains 17 bases. This TCR came from a man over 45 with active COVID-19. The chain is assembled from TRBV5-1 and TRBJ2-7, and TRBD1 may be the D gene, going by 7 matching bases. The source material was peripheral blood. In nucleotide form, the sequence is TGCGCCAGCAGCTTGCCCCAGGGGGGCGAGGGGCAGTACTTC. It translates as CASSLPQGGEGQYF.